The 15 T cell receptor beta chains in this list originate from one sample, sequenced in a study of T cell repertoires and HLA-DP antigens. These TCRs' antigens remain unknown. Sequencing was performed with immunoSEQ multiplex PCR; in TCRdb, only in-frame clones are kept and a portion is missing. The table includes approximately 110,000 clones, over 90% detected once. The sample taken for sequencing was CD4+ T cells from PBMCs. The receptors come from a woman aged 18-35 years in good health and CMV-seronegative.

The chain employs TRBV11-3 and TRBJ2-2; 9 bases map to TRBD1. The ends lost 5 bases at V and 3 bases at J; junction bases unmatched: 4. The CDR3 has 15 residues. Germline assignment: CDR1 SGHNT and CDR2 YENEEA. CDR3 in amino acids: CASSPGQGDTGELFF. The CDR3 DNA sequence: TGTGCCAGCAGCCCGGGACAGGGAGACACCGGGGAGCTGTTTTTT.

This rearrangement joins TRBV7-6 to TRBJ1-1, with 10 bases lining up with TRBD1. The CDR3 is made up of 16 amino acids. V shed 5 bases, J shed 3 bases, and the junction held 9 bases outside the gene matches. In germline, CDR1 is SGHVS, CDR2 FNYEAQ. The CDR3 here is CASSLRRTGGDTEAFF. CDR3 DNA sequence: TGTGCCAGCAGCCTTAGGAGGACAGGGGGAGACACTGAAGCTTTCTTT.

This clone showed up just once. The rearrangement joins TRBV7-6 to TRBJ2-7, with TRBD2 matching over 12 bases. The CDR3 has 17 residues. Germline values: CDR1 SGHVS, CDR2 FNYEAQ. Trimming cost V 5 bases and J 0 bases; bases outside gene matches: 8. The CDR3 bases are TGTGCCAGCAGCACGCGACTAGCGGGAGCCCGCTCCTACGAGCAGTACTTC. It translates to CASSTRLAGARSYEQYF.

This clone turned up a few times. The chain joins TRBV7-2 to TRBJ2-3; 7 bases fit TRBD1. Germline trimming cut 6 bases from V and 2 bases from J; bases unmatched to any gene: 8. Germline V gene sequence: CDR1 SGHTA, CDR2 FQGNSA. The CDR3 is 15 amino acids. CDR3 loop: CASSLSTGATDTQYF. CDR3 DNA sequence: TGTGCCAGCAGTTTATCAACAGGGGCCACAGATACGCAGTATTTT.

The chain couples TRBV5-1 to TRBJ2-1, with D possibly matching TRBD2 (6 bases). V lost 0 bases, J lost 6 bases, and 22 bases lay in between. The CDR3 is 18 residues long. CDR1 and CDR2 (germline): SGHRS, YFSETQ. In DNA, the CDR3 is TGCGCCAGCAGCTTGGAGATTAGCGGCGCCCTTTACGGCAATGAGCAGTTCTTC. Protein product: CASSLEISGALYGNEQFF.

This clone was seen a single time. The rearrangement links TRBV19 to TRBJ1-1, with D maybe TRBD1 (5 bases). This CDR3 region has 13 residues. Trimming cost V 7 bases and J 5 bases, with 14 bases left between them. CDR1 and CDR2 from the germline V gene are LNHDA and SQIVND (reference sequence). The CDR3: CASTKQVGTEAFF. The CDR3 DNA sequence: TGTGCCAGTACGAAACAGGTGGGTACTGAAGCTTTCTTT. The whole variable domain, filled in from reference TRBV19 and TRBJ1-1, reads DGGITQSPKYLFRKEGQNVTLSCEQNLNHDAMYWYRQDPGQGLRLIYYSQIVNDFQKGDIAEGYSVSREKKESFPLTVTSAQKNPTAFYLCASTKQVGTEAFFGQGTRLTVV.

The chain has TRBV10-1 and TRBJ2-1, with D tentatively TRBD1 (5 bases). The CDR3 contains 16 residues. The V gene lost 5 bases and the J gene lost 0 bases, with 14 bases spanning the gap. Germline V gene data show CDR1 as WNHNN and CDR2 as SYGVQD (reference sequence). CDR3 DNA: TGCGCCAGCAGTCCCCGGACATTTTCCTCCTACAATGAGCAGTTCTTC. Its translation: CASSPRTFSSYNEQFF.

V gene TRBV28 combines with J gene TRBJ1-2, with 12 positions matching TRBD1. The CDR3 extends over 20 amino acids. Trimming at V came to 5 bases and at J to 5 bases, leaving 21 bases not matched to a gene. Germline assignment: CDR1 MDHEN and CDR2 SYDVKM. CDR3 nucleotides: TGTGCCAGCAGTCCGAATACCGGGACAGGGGGCCAGAATTACTATTATGGCTACACCTTC. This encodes CASSPNTGTGGQNYYYGYTF.

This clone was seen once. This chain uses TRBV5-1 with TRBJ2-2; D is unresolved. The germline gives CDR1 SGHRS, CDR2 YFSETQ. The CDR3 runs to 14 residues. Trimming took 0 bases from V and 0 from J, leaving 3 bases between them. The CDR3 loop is CASSLVANTGELFF. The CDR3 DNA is TGCGCCAGCAGCTTGGTGGCGAACACCGGGGAGCTGTTTTTT.

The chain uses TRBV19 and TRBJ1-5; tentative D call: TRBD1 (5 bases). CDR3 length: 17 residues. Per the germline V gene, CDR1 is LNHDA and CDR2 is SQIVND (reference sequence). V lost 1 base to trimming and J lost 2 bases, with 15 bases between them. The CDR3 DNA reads TGTGCCAGTAGTATAGGGCGGGGGAAGATTGGCAATCAGCCCCAGCATTTT. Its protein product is CASSIGRGKIGNQPQHF. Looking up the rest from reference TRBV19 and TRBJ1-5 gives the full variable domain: DGGITQSPKYLFRKEGQNVTLSCEQNLNHDAMYWYRQDPGQGLRLIYYSQIVNDFQKGDIAEGYSVSREKKESFPLTVTSAQKNPTAFYLCASSIGRGKIGNQPQHFGDGTRLSIL.

CDR3 region: CASSSGSSYNEQFF. The DNA for the CDR3 is TGTGCCAGCAGTAGCGGGAGCTCCTACAATGAGCAGTTCTTC. This chain uses TRBV6-1 with TRBJ2-1, with 8 nucleotides matching TRBD2. The CDR3 length is 14 residues. The V gene's germline CDR1 is MNHNS and CDR2 SASEGT. V lost 5 bases, J lost 0 bases, and 0 bases stayed unmatched.

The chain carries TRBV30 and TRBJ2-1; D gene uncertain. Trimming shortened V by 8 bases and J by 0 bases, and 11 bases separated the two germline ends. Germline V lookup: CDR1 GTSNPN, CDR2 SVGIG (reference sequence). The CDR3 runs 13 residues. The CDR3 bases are TGTGCCCTTAATGGCGGCTCCTACAATGAGCAGTTCTTC. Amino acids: CALNGGSYNEQFF.

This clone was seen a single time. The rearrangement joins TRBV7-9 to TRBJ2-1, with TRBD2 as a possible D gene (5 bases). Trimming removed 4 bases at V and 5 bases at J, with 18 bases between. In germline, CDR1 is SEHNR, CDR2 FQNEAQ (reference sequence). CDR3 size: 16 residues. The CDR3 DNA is TGTGCCAGCAGCTCACGCGTTCTAGCACCTAACAATGAGCAGTTCTTC. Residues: CASSSRVLAPNNEQFF.

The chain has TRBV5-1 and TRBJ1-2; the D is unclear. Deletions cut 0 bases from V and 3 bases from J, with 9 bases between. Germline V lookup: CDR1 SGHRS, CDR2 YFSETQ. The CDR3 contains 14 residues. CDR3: CASSLGTVDYGYTF. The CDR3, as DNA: TGCGCCAGCAGCTTGGGGACGGTCGACTATGGCTACACCTTC.

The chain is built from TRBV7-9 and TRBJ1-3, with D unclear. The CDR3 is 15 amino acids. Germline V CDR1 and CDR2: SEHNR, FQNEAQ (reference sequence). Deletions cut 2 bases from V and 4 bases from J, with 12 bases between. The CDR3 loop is CASSLKSPGGNTIYF. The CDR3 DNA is TGTGCCAGCAGCTTAAAGAGCCCGGGCGGAAACACCATATATTTT.